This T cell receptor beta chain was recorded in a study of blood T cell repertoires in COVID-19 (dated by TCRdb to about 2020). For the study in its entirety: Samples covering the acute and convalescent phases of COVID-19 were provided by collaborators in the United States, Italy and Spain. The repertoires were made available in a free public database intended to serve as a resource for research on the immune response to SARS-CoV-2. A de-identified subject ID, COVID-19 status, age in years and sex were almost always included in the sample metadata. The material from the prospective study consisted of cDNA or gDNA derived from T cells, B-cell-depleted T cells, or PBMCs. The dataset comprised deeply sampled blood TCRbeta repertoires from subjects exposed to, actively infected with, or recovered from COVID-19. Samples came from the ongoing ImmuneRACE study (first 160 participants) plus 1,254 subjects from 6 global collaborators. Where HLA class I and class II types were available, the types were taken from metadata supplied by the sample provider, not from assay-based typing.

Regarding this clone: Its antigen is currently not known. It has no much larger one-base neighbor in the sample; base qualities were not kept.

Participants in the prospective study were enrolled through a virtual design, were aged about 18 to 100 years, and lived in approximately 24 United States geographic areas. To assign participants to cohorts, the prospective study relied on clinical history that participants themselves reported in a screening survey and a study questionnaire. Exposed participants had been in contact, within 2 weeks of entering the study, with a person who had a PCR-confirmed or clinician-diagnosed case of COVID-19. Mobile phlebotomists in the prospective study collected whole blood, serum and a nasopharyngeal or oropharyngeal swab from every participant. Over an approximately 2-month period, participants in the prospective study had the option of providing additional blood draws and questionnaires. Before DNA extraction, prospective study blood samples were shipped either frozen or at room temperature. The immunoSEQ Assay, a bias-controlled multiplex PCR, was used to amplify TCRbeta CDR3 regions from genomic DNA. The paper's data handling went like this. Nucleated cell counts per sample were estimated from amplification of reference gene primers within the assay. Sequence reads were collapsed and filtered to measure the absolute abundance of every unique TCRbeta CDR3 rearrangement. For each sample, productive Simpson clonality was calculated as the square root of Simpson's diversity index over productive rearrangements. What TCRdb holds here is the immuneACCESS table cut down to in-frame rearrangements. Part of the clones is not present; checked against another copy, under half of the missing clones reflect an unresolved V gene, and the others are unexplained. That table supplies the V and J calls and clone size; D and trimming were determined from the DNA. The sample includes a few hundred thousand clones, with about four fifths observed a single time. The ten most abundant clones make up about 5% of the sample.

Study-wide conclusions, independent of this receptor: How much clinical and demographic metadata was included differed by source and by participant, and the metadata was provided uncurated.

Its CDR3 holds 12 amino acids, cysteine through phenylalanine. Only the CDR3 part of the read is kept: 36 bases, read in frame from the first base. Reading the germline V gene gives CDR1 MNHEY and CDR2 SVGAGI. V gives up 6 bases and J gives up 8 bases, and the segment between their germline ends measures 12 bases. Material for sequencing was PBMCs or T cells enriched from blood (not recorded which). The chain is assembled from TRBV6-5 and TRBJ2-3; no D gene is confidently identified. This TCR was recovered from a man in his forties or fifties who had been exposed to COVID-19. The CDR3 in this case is CASSRPRGTQYF. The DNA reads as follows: TGTGCCAGCAGCCGGCCTAGAGGTACGCAGTATTTT.